Below, one TCR beta chain is given with its context. This clone was detected a few times. This clone's antigen is unknown. Base qualities were left out, and no much larger clone turns up one base away. These data are taken from a study of cytomegalovirus exposure and HLA in healthy donors (dated by TCRdb to the late 2010s). In terms of the full investigation: In an earlier analysis of 450 to 750 of the donors, 276 Gb of sequence data and 100 million or so unique TCR beta sequences from approximately 180 million T cells were reported. Of the roughly 400 genotyped donors, 75% to 85% were placed in the genetic ancestry cluster associated with self-reported Caucasian donors. A later genetic analysis took genome-wide SNP genotypes for about 65% of the 666 donors and used that subset as a discovery cohort. A later analysis re-examined previously published TCR beta repertoires from about 670 donors and added high-resolution HLA genotyping to investigate patterns of TCR occurrence. All discovery cohort repertoires had been generated using a single sequencing platform. Among some 410 genotyped donors of the cohort, an average of roughly 230,000 unique TCR beta nucleotide sequences was sequenced per donor, of which 15% to 20% were non-productive. Both class I and class II loci were covered by HLA typing, at four-digit resolution. The number of typed donors differed by locus: about 620-640 for A, B, C, DRB1 and DQB1; some 500 for DQA1; some 610 for DPA1; and 450 to 480 for DPB1. In the later analysis, no new phenotypic data were used to find candidate immune exposures; instead, reliance was placed on TCR beta sequences and their occurrence across donors. Using immunosequencing, the study profiled T cell repertoires from fewer than 700 subjects and related those repertoires to cytomegalovirus serostatus. The study aimed to test whether cataloging public T cell receptors could reveal signatures of past pathogen exposure. Approximately 330 gigabases of sequencing data and 91 million or so unique TCR sequences made up an early release that covered nearly 650 HLA-typed donors. An earlier analysis of 587 of the donors used high-throughput TCR beta sequencing to judge whether each TCR beta V gene segment behaved as functional or pseudogenic. Donor age, sex, ethnicity and CMV serostatus were collected together with the repertoire data. Five DR-DQ haplotypes were treated as single units for association and clustering because of strong linkage in the cohort. A separate validation cohort of roughly 130 different subjects was used in addition to the roughly 700-subject first cohort. To predict cytomegalovirus infection status, the study brought together high-throughput TCR immunosequencing, statistical association of individual TCRs with disease status, and machine learning.

Library method: the immunoSEQ multiplex PCR assay. For the multiplex PCR, a mixture combining 60 forward primers for TCR Vbeta segments and 13 reverse primers for TCR Jbeta segments was used. A multiplex PCR assay on genomic DNA amplified the CDR3 region of rearranged TCR beta genes. The Illumina HiSeq System was used to sequence the amplified TCR beta libraries as 87-base-pair reads. The paper's processing steps were these. In a later analysis, tens of millions of unique TCR beta chains were counted across the 500 to 850 repertoires, and some 10 million of these chains were shared by at least two donors. Raw reads were error-corrected and collapsed into unique sequences with a nearest-neighbor algorithm that merged closely related sequences to remove PCR and sequencing errors. V, D and J gene segments were assigned by aligning CDR3 sequences to IMGT reference sequences. Each retained sequence needed at least a six-nucleotide match to both a V gene segment and a J gene segment. A rearrangement counted as productive if the CDR3 had no stop codons and remained in frame with V and J, and every other rearrangement counted as non-productive. Following IMGT convention, CDR3 was defined as the stretch from the second conserved V-encoded cysteine up to the conserved J-encoded phenylalanine. The earlier analysis of 587 of the donors excluded any sequence lacking an unambiguous match to a single V gene segment. In an earlier analysis of 587 of the donors, V segments were called functional above 56.7% productive rearrangements and were called segregating when the between-donor standard deviation exceeded 5%. To diagnose cytomegalovirus status from the catalog of TCR beta chain sequences, a statistical classification framework was built. In a later analysis, V and J genes were assigned by comparing TCR nucleotide sequences against IMGT/GENE-DB human TR gene sequences. Using the TCRdist pipeline, a later analysis assigned CDR3 sequences along with most-parsimonious VDJ recombination scenarios. In a later analysis, each TCR beta chain was defined by its CDR3 amino acid sequence together with its V-gene family, and reads without a unique V-gene family were excluded. In a later analysis, 450 to 600 highly shared, low-generation-probability nucleotide sequences were removed to address suspected cross-contamination and a sequencing artifact. A later analysis calculated a clonal expansion index for each public chain from normalized within-repertoire ranks of inferred template counts. Generation probabilities in a later analysis came from a VDJ recombination model fitted to out-of-frame rearrangements, and those results were checked against IGoR. In a later analysis, TCR-TCR, TCR-HLA and TCR-CMV co-occurrence was scored with hypergeometric tests, and a repertoire-size bias correction was applied to TCR pairs. In a later analysis, false discovery rates were estimated by permuting HLA or CMV assignments 20 times. In a later analysis, co-occurring TCRs were grouped with DBSCAN, and TCRdist sequence similarity was added when clustering was performed within HLA-allele-positive subsets. Co-occurrence clustering excluded repertoires with fewer than 30,000 or more than 120,000 public chains, plus five with anomalous nucleotide sharing. What TCRdb holds here is the immuneACCESS table cut down to in-frame rearrangements. Part of the clones is not present; checked against another copy, under half of the missing clones reflect an unresolved V gene, and the others are unexplained. V and J calls plus clone size are reproduced from that table; the DNA served to infer D and trimming. Across this sample there are about 110,000 clones, with about four fifths seen only once. Of the sample, roughly 6% falls within the top ten clones.

From the cysteine through the phenylalanine, the CDR3 covers 16 amino acids. The CDR3 DNA has 48 bases and is translated from base 1. The germline V gene sets CDR1 to LGHNA and CDR2 to YNFKEQ. V sheds 0 bases and J sheds 3 bases, leaving 11 bases between their ends. The cohort was made up of around 720 healthy bone marrow donors. All cohort members were sampled while nominally healthy, although unrecorded immune exposures were likely present. The donor tested CMV seropositive, placing the donor among the 289 seropositive members of the cohort. A peripheral blood sample was collected from each donor, and TCR beta sequencing was performed on peripheral blood mononuclear cells. Genomic DNA was extracted from the blood cell samples with the Qiagen DNeasy Blood Extraction Kit. Paper-wide results and their limitations: Three of the identified cytomegalovirus-associated TCR beta chains were confirmed in vitro to be specific for cytomegalovirus antigens. Cytomegalovirus status was reported to be diagnosed by the classifier with high specificity and sensitivity in both the original and validation cohorts. A later analysis found that HLA-associated TCR beta chains were more clonally expanded and had lower generation probabilities than equally common non-associated chains. The study listed 150 to 200 TCR beta chains as associated with cytomegalovirus. The authors suggested that the approach could potentially be extended to other disease states and immunological phenotypes. In a later genetic analysis, fewer N-insertions in productive TCRs were reported among donors in an Asian-associated ancestry cluster than the roughly 710-donor mean. Correlated functional status among segregating V segments might be attributable to linkage disequilibrium, but an unknown experimental factor could not be ruled out. The earlier analysis of 587 of the donors excluded over 15 rarely observed V segments, including chromosome 9 orphons, because counts were too low. A later analysis found that TCR association rates varied across HLA loci, with DRB1 alleles showing the most associated TCRs and HLA-C alleles the fewest. In a later genetic analysis, a missense DCLRE1C variant was associated with V-gene and J-gene trimming of TCR beta chains, and the association was replicated in an independent cohort. A cluster of highly shared sequence variants was judged likely to represent a technical artifact of the sequencing pipeline. Sequencing depth was assumed to be roughly uniform across donors in the presence/absence analyses, though that assumption may not hold. Most TCR sequences were seen in very few donors, while some public TCRs were found in many individuals. Broadly in line with IMGT annotations, most TCR beta V segments showed up in productive rearrangements about 87% or about 30% of the time in an earlier analysis of 450 to 600 of the donors. Because HLA typing was unavailable for some donors at each locus, only the typed subset was used in association tests. A later analysis reported that several top co-occurrence clusters appeared linked to parvovirus B19, influenza, CMV and Epstein-Barr virus. In a later analysis, most CMV-associated TCR beta chains were found to appear HLA-restricted, with HLA associations seemingly driven largely by CMV exposure. A further reported finding was that TCR beta sequences accurately predicted the HLA-A and HLA-B alleles for most subjects in the first cohort. Only TCR beta chains were sequenced in this cohort, and the absence of alpha or paired-chain data limited detectable features. The only immune exposure information available for the cohort was CMV serostatus. In a later analysis, about 17,000 TCR beta sequences were associated with specific HLA alleles at a false discovery rate of 0.05. Strong co-occurrence of HLA alleles, especially DR and DQ, made assigning TCR associations to individual alleles difficult. Some IMGT-functional V segments, including TRBV6-2 and TRBV6-3, could not be told apart with the 87-base-pair reads, so those segments were excluded.

Sequenced material: PBMCs. The source of this sequence is a woman between 45 and 60 years old in good health and CMV-seropositive. The chain joins TRBV4-2 to TRBJ1-4; TRBD1 is a possible D gene, resting on 5 matching bases. The nucleotide sequence reads as follows: TGTGCCAGCAGCCAAGAGGGGGGGACTCCTAATGAAAAACTGTTTTTT. The encoded protein is CASSQEGGTPNEKLFF.